Below are 25 T cell receptor beta chains sequenced from a single sample in a study of regulatory T cells in long-lasting Graves disease. As for time point: persistent/refractory GD, antithyroid drugs over 5 years with positive TRAb. Making the TCR library involved RNA that had been extracted from PBMCs. Arm-PCR with iRepertoire HTBI primers amplified the CDR3 regions for these TCR beta libraries. TCRdb recomputed calls from the multiplex PCR reads with MiXCR, one row per CDR3 protein. The sample shows 350,000 to 450,000 distinct CDR3 sequences, approximately 22% of them seen only once. This specimen consisted of peripheral blood mononuclear cells (PBMCs), obtained when the disease was refractory, from a patient treated with antithyroid drugs. The receptors come from a female donor with Graves disease.

This clonotype has at least ten counts. V is TRBV10-3 and J is TRBJ2-2, with TRBD2 matching over 7 bases. This CDR3 has 18 amino acids. Unmatched junction bases numbered 14, after V lost 4 bases and J lost 3 bases. CDR1 and CDR2 (germline): ENHRY, SYGVKD. For the CDR3, the DNA is TGTGCCATCAGTGCGCCCTTTGCGGGAGCGATATACACCGGGGAGCTGTTTTTT. This sequence encodes CAISAPFAGAIYTGELFF.

In its sample, this clonotype was seen a few times. V usage is TRBV20-1 and J usage is TRBJ1-2; TRBD1 might be the D (6 bases). The CDR3 length is 12 residues. V shed 3 bases and J shed 8 bases, with 13 bases lying between them. CDR1 and CDR2 from the germline V gene are DFQATT and SNEGSKA (reference sequence). As DNA, the CDR3 is TGCAGTGCTAGTGGCAGGGGAAGGGGCTACACCTTC. Amino acid sequence: CSASGRGRGYTF.

This clonotype was picked up one time. This is likely a read error, given that the CDR3 carries no conserved phenylalanine or tryptophan at its end. The chain carries TRBV5-1 and TRBJ2-2, with a tentative D call TRBD1 (6 bases). Trimming removed 4 bases from V and 4 bases from J, with 14 bases in between. Germline CDR1 is SGHRS and CDR2 is YFSETQ. The CDR3 totals 15 residues. The CDR3 DNA sequence: TGCGCCAGCAGCCCCGACAGGTCAGGCACCGGGGAGCTGTTTCTT. Its protein is CASSPDRSGTGELFL.

The chain couples TRBV15 to TRBJ2-5, with D perhaps matching TRBD1 or TRBD2 (5 bases each). The CDR3 consists of 17 residues. The germline gives CDR1 LNHNV, CDR2 YYDKDF (reference sequence). Trimming took 0 bases from V and 5 from J, leaving 19 bases between them. In DNA, the CDR3 is TGTGCCACCAGCAGAGAGGGACGGACTGCCGGGCGGGAGACCCAGTACTTC. It specifies CATSREGRTAGRETQYF.

The chain recombines TRBV6-2 or TRBV6-3 with TRBJ1-3; weak D call: TRBD1 (5 bases). Looked up from germline, CDR1 is MNHEY and CDR2 is SVGEGT. V was clipped by 6 bases and J by 3 bases, with 12 bases between them. CDR3 length equals 14 residues. The CDR3 sequence: CASRPGSDGNTIYF. CDR3 in DNA: TGTGCCAGCAGGCCAGGGTCGGATGGAAACACCATATATTTT.

This clonotype was seen many times. The chain joins TRBV5-1 to TRBJ1-1; 7 nucleotides agree with TRBD1. The CDR3 extends over 15 amino acids. V trimming: 4 bases; J trimming: 3 bases; junction bases outside the gene matches: 9. CDR1 SGHRS and CDR2 YFSETQ come from the germline V gene. Here the CDR3 DNA reads TGCGCCAGCAGCCCGAACGAAGGGGGCTACACTGAAGCTTTCTTT. Translating it yields CASSPNEGGYTEAFF.

This clonotype was found a few times. This chain links TRBV6-1 with TRBJ1-6; no reliable D call. Per germline, CDR1 MNHNS and CDR2 SASEGT. V lost 6 bases and J 5 bases, leaving 14 bases between the germline ends. The length of the CDR3 is 15 residues. The CDR3 sequence: CASSPPGRDNSPLHF. For the CDR3, the DNA is TGTGCCAGCAGCCCCCCGGGGAGGGATAATTCACCCCTCCACTTT.

Ten or more counts support this clonotype. The gene calls are TRBV2 and TRBJ2-2; a possible D gene is TRBD1 (5 bases). Trimming pared 5 bases from V and 7 bases from J, leaving 8 bases between. The CDR3 contains 12 residues. CDR1 and CDR2 from the germline V gene are SNHLY and FYNNEI. The CDR3 DNA reads as TGTGCCAGCAGTTGGACAAACGGGGAGCTGTTTTTT. Translating it yields CASSWTNGELFF.

This clonotype was detected many times. This chain links TRBV29-1 with TRBJ2-5; D ambiguous. V dropped 6 bases and J dropped 2 bases, with 7 bases sitting between them. This CDR3 is built from 11 residues. CDR1 is SQVTM and CDR2 is ANQGSEA in the germline V gene. Here the CDR3 DNA reads TGCAGCGTCCGGAATCAAGAGACCCAGTACTTC. Translated, it gives CSVRNQETQYF. The complete variable domain, with remaining parts taken from reference TRBV29-1 and TRBJ2-5, reads SAVISQKPSRDICQRGTSLTIQCQVDSQVTMMFWYRQQPGQSLTLIATANQGSEATYESGFVIDKFPISRPNLTFSTLTVSNMSPEDSSIYLCSVRNQETQYFGPGTRLLVL.

This clonotype was detected only a few times. The CDR3 nucleotides read TGTGCCAGCAGTCAAACTAGCGCTTATAGCACAGATACGCAGTATTTT. This codes for CASSQTSAYSTDTQYF. V is TRBV12-3 or TRBV12-4 and J is TRBJ2-3; 7 bases align to TRBD2. J gave up 0 bases and V 5 bases, and 8 bases lay outside the gene matches. This CDR3 spans 16 amino acids.

Of note for this clonotype: The conserved final phenylalanine or tryptophan is absent from the CDR3, which likely points to a read error. This chain uses TRBV29-1 with TRBJ1-2; TRBD1 matches at 10 bases. Trimming cost V 7 bases and J 7 bases; bases outside gene matches: 12. This CDR3 spans 14 amino acids. The germline gives CDR1 SQVTM, CDR2 ANQGSEA. CDR3 DNA: TGCAGCGCCGAAGGACAGGGGGTATCATCTGGCTACACCCTC. This translates into CSAEGQGVSSGYTL.

The table lists this clonotype with a few counts. The CDR3 DNA follows: TGTGCCAGCAGTTTTAGTAGCGCCTCCAATGAGCAGTTCTTC. Its protein is CASSFSSASNEQFF. The J gene is TRBJ2-1, the V gene TRBV28; a weak D match, TRBD2 (5 bases). V shed 3 bases and J shed 6 bases, with 12 bases lying between them. CDR1 and CDR2 (germline): MDHEN, SYDVKM. CDR3 length equals 14 residues.

The sample holds a few counts of this clonotype. The chain has TRBV7-8 and TRBJ1-1, with TRBD1 as a possible D gene (6 bases). The V end lost 1 base, the J end lost 3 bases, and 12 bases lay between the germline ends. Germline values: CDR1 SGHVS, CDR2 FQNEAQ. CDR3 size: 15 residues. CDR3 sequence reads: CASSLVVGGDTEAFF. The DNA of the CDR3 is TGTGCCAGCAGCTTAGTGGTAGGGGGTGACACTGAAGCTTTCTTT.

The table lists this clonotype with a few counts. J is TRBJ2-5 and V is TRBV5-1; 9 bases are a match to TRBD1. Germline trimming cut 5 bases from V and 2 bases from J; bases unmatched to any gene: 7. The length of the CDR3 is 15 residues. Germline V gives CDR1 SGHRS, CDR2 YFSETQ. The chain's CDR3 is CASSKTGGGQETQYF. The CDR3 nucleotides read TGCGCCAGCAGTAAAACAGGGGGCGGGCAAGAGACCCAGTACTTC.

This chain uses TRBV10-3 with TRBJ2-3; D is uncertain. Germline loops: CDR1 ENHRY, CDR2 SYGVKD. This CDR3 has 16 amino acids. Trimming shortened V by 3 bases and J by 2 bases, and 15 bases separated the two germline ends. This CDR3 reads CAISDWTPRHTDTQYF. The CDR3 DNA is TGTGCCATCAGTGATTGGACGCCGAGACACACAGATACGCAGTATTTT.

The chain employs TRBV28 and TRBJ2-6; D may be TRBD1 (8 bases). This CDR3 region has 17 residues. CDR1 and CDR2 from the germline V gene are MDHEN and SYDVKM. V was pared by 5 bases and J by 0 bases, with 14 bases between. The DNA of the CDR3 is TGTGCCAGCAGTCAAACAGGGGGGGGCTCTGGGGCCAACGTCCTGACTTTC. Its protein is CASSQTGGGSGANVLTF. The complete variable domain, with remaining parts taken from reference TRBV28 and TRBJ2-6, reads DVKVTQSSRYLVKRTGEKVFLECVQDMDHENMFWYRQDPGLGLRLIYFSYDVKMKEKGDIPEGYSVSREKKERFSLILESASTNQTSMYLCASSQTGGGSGANVLTFGAGSRLTVL.

This chain links TRBV20-1 with TRBJ2-3, with TRBD2 matching 11 bases. This CDR3 is built from 17 residues. Trimming removed 0 bases from V and 3 bases from J; junction bases left unmatched: 8. Germline V lookup: CDR1 DFQATT, CDR2 SNEGSKA (reference sequence). The CDR3 coding sequence is TGCAGTGCTAGAGATTTGGGACTAGCGGTGGGGACAGATACGCAGTATTTT. It translates to CSARDLGLAVGTDTQYF.

A few counts support this clonotype. This chain joins TRBV4-1 and TRBJ1-4; D not certain. This CDR3 contains 18 residues. The V gene lost 0 bases and the J gene lost 4 bases, with 18 bases spanning the gap. Germline-derived CDR1 and CDR2 are MGHRA and YSYEKL. Here the CDR3 DNA reads TGCGCCAGCAGCCAAGATCCACTTCGGGTGATAAATAATGAAAAACTGTTTTTT. It specifies CASSQDPLRVINNEKLFF.

In this sample, this clonotype turned up many times. The V and J genes are TRBV28 and TRBJ1-5; TRBD1 agrees at 10 bases. The V gene end was trimmed by 5 bases and the J gene end by 2 bases; junction bases not matched to a gene: 6. This CDR3 has 16 amino acids. Germline loops: CDR1 MDHEN, CDR2 SYDVKM. CDR3 in amino acids: CASSPRGTGGNQPQHF. CDR3 sequence (DNA): TGTGCCAGCAGTCCCCGGGGGACAGGGGGCAATCAGCCCCAGCATTTT.

J is TRBJ2-7 and V is TRBV5-6; 7 nucleotides match TRBD2. This CDR3 region has 13 residues. The trim removed 2 bases at V and 5 bases at J, leaving 4 bases unmatched. Germline V gene sequence: CDR1 SGHDT, CDR2 YYEEEE. CDR3 sequence reads: CASSFLSGNEQYF. The DNA of the CDR3 is TGTGCCAGCAGCTTCCTGAGCGGGAACGAGCAGTACTTC.

The chain combines TRBV29-1 with TRBJ2-6; D ambiguous. Germline lookup yields CDR1 SQVTM and CDR2 ANQGSEA. Trimming removed 8 bases from V and 0 bases from J, with 14 bases in between. The CDR3 is made up of 15 amino acids. The CDR3 reads CSFNGRTSGANVLTF. DNA for the CDR3: TGCAGCTTCAATGGGCGAACCTCTGGGGCCAACGTCCTGACTTTC.

The chain carries TRBV6-1 and TRBJ2-3; 9 bases line up with TRBD2. Germline-derived CDR1 and CDR2 are MNHNS and SASEGT. The CDR3 has 16 amino acids. Unmatched junction bases numbered 2, after V lost 0 bases and J lost 1 base. The CDR3 loop reads CASSEALAGGTDTQYF. The CDR3 DNA follows: TGTGCCAGCAGTGAAGCCTTAGCGGGGGGCACAGATACGCAGTATTTT.

This clonotype was observed at least ten times. The chain joins TRBV3-1 to TRBJ1-1; unclear D gene. The CDR3 has 14 residues. Trimming cost V 0 bases and J 5 bases, with 10 bases left between them. Germline V gene lookup returns CDR1 LGHDT and CDR2 YNNKEL (reference sequence). The CDR3 reads CASSQDGLETEAFF. The CDR3 coding sequence is TGTGCCAGCAGCCAAGATGGCTTGGAAACTGAAGCTTTCTTT. The full variable domain, its missing parts supplied by reference TRBV3-1 and TRBJ1-1, is DTAVSQTPKYLVTQMGNDKSIKCEQNLGHDTMYWYKQDSKKFLKIMFSYNNKELIINETVPNRFSPKSPDKAHLNLHINSLELGDSAVYFCASSQDGLETEAFFGQGTRLTVV.

This clonotype was counted ten times or more. This sequence joins TRBV6-2 or TRBV6-3 and TRBJ2-5; 15 bases align to TRBD2. The CDR3 contains 16 residues. From germline, CDR1 is MNHEY and CDR2 SVGEGT. V trimming: 2 bases; J trimming: 5 bases; junction bases outside the gene matches: 3. The CDR3 bases are TGTGCCAGCAGTTACGCAGGACTAGCGGGAGGGGAGACCCAGTACTTC. Its protein is CASSYAGLAGGETQYF.

This clonotype was counted between two and nine times. This chain connects TRBV3-1 to TRBJ2-5, with D perhaps matching TRBD1 (6 bases). Trimming left V 1 base short and J 1 base short, with 10 bases between. Germline-derived CDR1 and CDR2 are LGHDT and YNNKEL (reference sequence). The CDR3 totals 15 residues. The CDR3: CASSQVPGAQETQYF. The CDR3 DNA is TGTGCCAGCAGCCAAGTTCCAGGGGCCCAAGAGACCCAGTACTTC.